This T cell receptor beta chain is drawn from a study of T cell responses to AZD1222 COVID-19 vaccine. Study-wide findings and caveats: The peak T cell response came first, and repertoires were sampled only after it. Regions 160-218 and 743-854 dominated among vaccine-associated CD4 TCRs spanning spike.

The CDR3 is 17 amino acids. V shed 6 bases and J shed 5 bases, with 25 bases lying between them. CDR1 and CDR2 (germline): SNHLY, FYNNEI. The table came from immunoSEQ multiplex PCR; TCRdb's copy has only in-frame clones and leaves some out. The data hold roughly 200,000 clones, with approximately 90% observed a single time. A remark on this clone: The antigen remains undetermined.

The sequence came from an adult who received the AZD1222 COVID-19 vaccine. V usage is TRBV2 and J usage is TRBJ1-2; D is unclear. This specimen was peripheral blood, taken 28 days after the second AZD1222 dose. The CDR3 region has the DNA TGTGCCAGCAGCTCTATGGTAGTTAGAACAGTATTTTATGGCTACACCTTC. Amino acids: CASSSMVVRTVFYGYTF.